This T cell receptor (beta chain) is from a study of radiotherapy plus CTLA-4 blockade in lung cancer. With regard to this clone: The antigen remains undetermined.

Germline V gene data show CDR1 as MDHEN and CDR2 as SYDVKM. V gave up 7 bases and J gave up 6 bases; unmatched junction bases: 10. This CDR3 has 14 residues. Findings and caveats of the study: Blood saw expansion of tumor-derived TCR clones after radiotherapy plus ipilimumab. In blood, early T cell clone dynamics reportedly predicted response best, together with interferon-beta.

The data were produced by immunoSEQ multiplex PCR, yet TCRdb's version contains in-frame clones alone and is incomplete. This sample has tens of thousands of clones, with 60% to 80% found just once. This TCR derives from a human donor with non-small cell lung cancer whose response to radiotherapy plus ipilimumab could not be evaluated. This sequence joins TRBV28 and TRBJ1-2; 8 bases map to TRBD1. Sequenced here: peripheral blood, sampled from a patient treated with radiotherapy plus ipilimumab. For the CDR3, the DNA is TGTGCCAGCACTCGAGCCGGGACAGGTCATGGCTACACCTTC. Residues: CASTRAGTGHGYTF.